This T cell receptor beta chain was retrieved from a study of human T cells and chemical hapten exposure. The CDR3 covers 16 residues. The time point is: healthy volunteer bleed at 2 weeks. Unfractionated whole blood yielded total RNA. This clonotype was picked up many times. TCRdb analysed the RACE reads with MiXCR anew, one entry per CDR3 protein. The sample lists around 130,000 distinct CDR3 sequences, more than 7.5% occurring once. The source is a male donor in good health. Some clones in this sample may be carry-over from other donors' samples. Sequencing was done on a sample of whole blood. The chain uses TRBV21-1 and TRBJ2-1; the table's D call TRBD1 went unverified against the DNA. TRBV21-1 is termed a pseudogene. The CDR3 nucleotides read TGTGCCAGCAGCAAAGGTCACGGCAGGGGGCCGAATGAGCAGTTCTTC. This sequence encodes CASSKGHGRGPNEQFF.